The T cell receptor beta chain under discussion was sequenced for a study of a mutant IDH1 vaccine in newly diagnosed glioma. Study background: The study started vaccination 4-6 weeks after radiotherapy alone, or with temozolomide cycles. Standard pretreatment was either radiotherapy, temozolomide, or, for most, radiochemotherapy with temozolomide. The study, taken as a whole, reports: Top-clonotype changes in peripheral T cells seemed unrelated to pseudoprogression. Evidence of vaccine-induced immune responses was documented in approximately 93% of patients.

Time point denoted: week 23, last vaccination. Mutant IDH1 20-mer peptide, at 300 ug, made up each vaccine dose, with topical imiquimod. Germline CDR1 reads SGHKS; CDR2 reads YYEKEE (reference sequence). CDR3 size: 14 residues. V lost 0 bases and J 13 bases, leaving 17 bases between the germline ends. Of note for this clone: The target antigen is unknown.

Sequencing used immunoSEQ multiplex PCR; TCRdb keeps in-frame clones, though not all of them. The sample holds more than 35,000 clones, roughly 79% seen once. The rearrangement uses TRBV5-5 and TRBJ2-1; D is ambiguous. The sample was PBMCs, taken from a glioma patient whose treatment included an IDH1 peptide vaccine. The source of this sequence is a man aged 40-55 years with glioma. The CDR3 bases are TGTGCCAGCAGCTTGGCCGGAGACCCACCTTCACAGTTCTTC. Amino acid sequence: CASSLAGDPPSQFF.